This T cell receptor beta chain comes out of a study of T-cell memory formation after mild COVID-19. General study points: The CD4+ clones that contracted clustered mainly within CM and EM, and the CD8+ clones concentrated in EMRA. Cross-reactive memory appears to have joined, as suggested by some responding clones showing up in pre-infection memory. Nothing confirmed that second-wave clones peaking on day 37 were specific for SARS-CoV-2.

Comment on this clonotype: The antigen is unknown.

Trimming stripped 2 bases from V and 7 bases from J, with 17 bases between. Germline CDR1 DFQATT, CDR2 SNEGSKA (reference sequence). This CDR3 has 14 residues. 5'RACE primed from the constant segment yielded TCR alpha and TCR beta cDNA libraries bearing sample barcodes and UMIs. TCRdb recomputed calls from the 5' RACE reads with MiXCR, one row per CDR3 protein. The sample shows tens of thousands of distinct CDR3 sequences, roughly 13% of them seen only once. The sequence was collected from a man between 18 and 29 years old who had mild COVID-19 (a few samples of this study predate the infection). Cell type and time point are not known. The specimen sequenced was PBMCs or a T cell subset sorted from them (not recorded which). V and J are TRBV20-1 and TRBJ1-2; D is uncertain. The chain's CDR3 is CSARPADGLGGYTF. DNA of the CDR3: TGCAGTGCTAGACCAGCGGACGGCCTCGGTGGCTACACCTTC.